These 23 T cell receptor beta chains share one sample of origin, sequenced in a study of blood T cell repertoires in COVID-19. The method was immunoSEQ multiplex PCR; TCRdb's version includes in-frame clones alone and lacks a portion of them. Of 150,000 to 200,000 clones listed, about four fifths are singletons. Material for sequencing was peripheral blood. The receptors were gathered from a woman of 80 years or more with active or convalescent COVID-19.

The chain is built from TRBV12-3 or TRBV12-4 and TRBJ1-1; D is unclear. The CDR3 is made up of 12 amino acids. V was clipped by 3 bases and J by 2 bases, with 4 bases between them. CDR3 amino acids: CASSFPNTEAFF. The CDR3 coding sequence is TGTGCCAGCAGTTTTCCAAACACTGAAGCTTTCTTT.

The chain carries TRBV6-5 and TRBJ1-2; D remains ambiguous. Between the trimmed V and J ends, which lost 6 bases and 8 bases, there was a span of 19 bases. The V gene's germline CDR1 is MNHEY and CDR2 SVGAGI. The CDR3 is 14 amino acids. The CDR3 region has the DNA TGTGCCAGCAGCCCCTACACAGTGGGTTACGGCTACACCTTC. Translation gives CASSPYTVGYGYTF.

The CDR3 nucleotides are TGCAGCGTCGGAGACAGGACCTATGGCTACACCTTC. This gives the protein CSVGDRTYGYTF. This rearrangement joins TRBV29-1 to TRBJ1-2; a possible D gene is TRBD1 (6 bases). V dropped 6 bases and J dropped 4 bases, with 12 bases sitting between them. CDR3 length equals 12 residues. The V gene's germline CDR1 is SQVTM and CDR2 ANQGSEA.

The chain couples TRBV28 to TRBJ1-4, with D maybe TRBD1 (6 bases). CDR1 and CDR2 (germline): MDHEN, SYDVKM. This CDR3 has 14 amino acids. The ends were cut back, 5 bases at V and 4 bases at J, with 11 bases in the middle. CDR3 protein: CASSEQGLNEKLFF. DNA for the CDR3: TGTGCCAGCAGTGAACAGGGCCTTAATGAAAAACTGTTTTTT.

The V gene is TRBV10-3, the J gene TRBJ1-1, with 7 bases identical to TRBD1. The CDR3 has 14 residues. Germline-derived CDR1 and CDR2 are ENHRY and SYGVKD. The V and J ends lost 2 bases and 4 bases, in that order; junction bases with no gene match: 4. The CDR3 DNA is TGTGCCATCAGTGAGCACAGGGGTAGCACTGAAGCTTTCTTT. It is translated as CAISEHRGSTEAFF.

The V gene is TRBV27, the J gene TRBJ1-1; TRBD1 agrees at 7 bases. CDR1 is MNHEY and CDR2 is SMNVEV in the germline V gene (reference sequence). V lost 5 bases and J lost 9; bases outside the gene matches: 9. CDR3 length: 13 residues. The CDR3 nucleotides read TGTGCCAGCAGTCCGGGGGGGGGACAGAAAGCTTTCTTT. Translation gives CASSPGGGQKAFF.

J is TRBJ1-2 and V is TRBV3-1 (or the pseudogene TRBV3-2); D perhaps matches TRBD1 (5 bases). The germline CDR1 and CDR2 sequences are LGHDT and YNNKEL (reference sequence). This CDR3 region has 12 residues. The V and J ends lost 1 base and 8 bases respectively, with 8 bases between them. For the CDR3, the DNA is TGTGCCAGCAGCCAAGGACAGAGCGGCTACACCTTC. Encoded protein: CASSQGQSGYTF.

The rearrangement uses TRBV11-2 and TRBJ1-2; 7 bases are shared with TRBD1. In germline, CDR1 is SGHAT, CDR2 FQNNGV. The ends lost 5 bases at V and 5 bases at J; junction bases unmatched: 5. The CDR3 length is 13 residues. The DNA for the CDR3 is TGTGCCAGCAGCCCAGGACAGGATTATGGCTACACCTTC. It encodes CASSPGQDYGYTF.

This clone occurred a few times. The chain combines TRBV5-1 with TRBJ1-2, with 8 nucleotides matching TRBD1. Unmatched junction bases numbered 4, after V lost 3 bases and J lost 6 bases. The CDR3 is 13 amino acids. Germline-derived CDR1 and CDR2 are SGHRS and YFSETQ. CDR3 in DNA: TGCGCCAGCAGCTCACAGGGGGGCGATGGCTACACCTTC. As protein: CASSSQGGDGYTF. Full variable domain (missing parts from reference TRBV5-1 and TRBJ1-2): KAGVTQTPRYLIKTRGQQVTLSCSPISGHRSVSWYQQTPGQGLQFLFEYFSETQRNKGNFPGRFSGRQFSNSRSEMNVSTLELGDSALYLCASSSQGGDGYTFGSGTRLTVV.

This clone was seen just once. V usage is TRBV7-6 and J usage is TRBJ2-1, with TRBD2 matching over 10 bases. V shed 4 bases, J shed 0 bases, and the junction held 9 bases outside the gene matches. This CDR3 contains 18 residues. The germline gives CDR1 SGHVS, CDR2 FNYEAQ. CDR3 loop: CASSSPPSGGLSYNEQFF. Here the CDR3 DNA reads TGTGCCAGCAGCTCCCCGCCTAGCGGGGGCCTCTCCTACAATGAGCAGTTCTTC.

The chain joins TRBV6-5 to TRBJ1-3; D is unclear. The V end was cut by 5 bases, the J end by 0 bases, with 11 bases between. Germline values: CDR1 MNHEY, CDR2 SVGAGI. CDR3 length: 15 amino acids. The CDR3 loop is CASSISGNSGNTIYF. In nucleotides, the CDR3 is TGTGCCAGCAGTATCTCGGGGAACTCTGGAAACACCATATATTTT.

CDR3 sequence (DNA): TGTGCCAGCAGTCCCCAGAGCGGGTATATCTACAATGAGCAGTTCTTC. It yields the protein CASSPQSGYIYNEQFF. V usage is TRBV27 and J usage is TRBJ2-1; TRBD2 might be the D (6 bases). The length of the CDR3 is 16 residues. Looked up from germline, CDR1 is MNHEY and CDR2 is SMNVEV (reference sequence). V gave up 5 bases and J gave up 3 bases, with 17 bases separating them.

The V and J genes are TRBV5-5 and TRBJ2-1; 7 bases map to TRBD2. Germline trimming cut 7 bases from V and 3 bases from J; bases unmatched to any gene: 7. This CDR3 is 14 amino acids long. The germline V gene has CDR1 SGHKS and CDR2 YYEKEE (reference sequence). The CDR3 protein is CASGREIHYNEQFF. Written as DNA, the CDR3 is TGTGCCAGCGGGCGGGAGATTCACTACAATGAGCAGTTCTTC.

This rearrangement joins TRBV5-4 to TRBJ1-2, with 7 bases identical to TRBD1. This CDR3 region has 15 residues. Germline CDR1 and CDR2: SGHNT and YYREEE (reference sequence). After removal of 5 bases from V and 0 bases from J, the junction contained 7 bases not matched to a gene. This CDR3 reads CASSQGQPTNYGYTF. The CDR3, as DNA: TGTGCCAGCAGTCAGGGACAGCCGACTAACTATGGCTACACCTTC.

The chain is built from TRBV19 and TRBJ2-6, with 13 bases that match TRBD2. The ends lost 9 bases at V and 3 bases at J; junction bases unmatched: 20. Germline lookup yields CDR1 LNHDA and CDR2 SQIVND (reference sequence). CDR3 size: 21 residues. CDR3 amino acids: CASQGPPGLAGPFGGANVLTF. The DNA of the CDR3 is TGTGCCAGCCAGGGACCGCCGGGACTAGCGGGACCTTTTGGTGGGGCCAACGTCCTGACTTTC.

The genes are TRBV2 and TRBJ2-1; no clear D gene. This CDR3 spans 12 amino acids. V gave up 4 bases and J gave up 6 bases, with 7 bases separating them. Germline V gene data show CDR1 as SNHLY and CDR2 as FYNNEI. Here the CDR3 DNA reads TGTGCCAGCAGTGTCTACGGCAATGAGCAGTTCTTC. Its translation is CASSVYGNEQFF.

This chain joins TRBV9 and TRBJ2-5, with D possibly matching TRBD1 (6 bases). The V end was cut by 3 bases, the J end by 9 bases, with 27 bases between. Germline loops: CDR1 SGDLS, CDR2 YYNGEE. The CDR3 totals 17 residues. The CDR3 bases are TGTGCCAGCAGCGGCCAGATTGGATGGGACACGCCTGAGGCCCAGTACTTC. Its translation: CASSGQIGWDTPEAQYF.

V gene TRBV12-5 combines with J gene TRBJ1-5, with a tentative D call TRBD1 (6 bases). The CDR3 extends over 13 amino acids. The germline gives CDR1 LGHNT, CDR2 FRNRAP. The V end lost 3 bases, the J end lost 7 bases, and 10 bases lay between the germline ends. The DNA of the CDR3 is TGTGCTAGTGGTTTAGCACAGGGCCAGCCCCAGCATTTT. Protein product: CASGLAQGQPQHF.

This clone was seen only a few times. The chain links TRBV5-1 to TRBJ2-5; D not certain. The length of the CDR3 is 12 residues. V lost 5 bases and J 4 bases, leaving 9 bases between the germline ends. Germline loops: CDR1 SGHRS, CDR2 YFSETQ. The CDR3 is CASSETLETQYF. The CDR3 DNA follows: TGCGCCAGCAGTGAGACTTTAGAGACCCAGTACTTC.

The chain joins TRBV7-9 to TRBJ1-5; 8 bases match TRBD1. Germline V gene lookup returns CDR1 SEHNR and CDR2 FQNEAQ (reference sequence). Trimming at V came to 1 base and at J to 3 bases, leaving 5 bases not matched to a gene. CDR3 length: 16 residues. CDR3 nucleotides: TGTGCCAGCAGCTTAGTGACAGGGGCCTACAATCAGCCCCAGCATTTT. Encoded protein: CASSLVTGAYNQPQHF.

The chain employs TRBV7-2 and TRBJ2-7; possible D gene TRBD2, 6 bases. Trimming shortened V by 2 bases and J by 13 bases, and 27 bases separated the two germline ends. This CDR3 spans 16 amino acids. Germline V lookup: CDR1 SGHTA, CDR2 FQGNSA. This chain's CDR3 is CASSLTSGGPGRRGYF. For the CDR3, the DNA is TGTGCCAGCAGCTTAACCTCCGGGGGACCTGGAAGGCGGGGATACTTC.

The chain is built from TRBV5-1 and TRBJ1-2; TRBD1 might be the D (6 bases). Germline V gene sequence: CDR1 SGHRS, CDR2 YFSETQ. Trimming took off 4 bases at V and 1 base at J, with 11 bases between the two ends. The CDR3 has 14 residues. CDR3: CASSGVQGNYGYTF. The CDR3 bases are TGCGCCAGCAGCGGAGTACAGGGTAACTATGGCTACACCTTC.

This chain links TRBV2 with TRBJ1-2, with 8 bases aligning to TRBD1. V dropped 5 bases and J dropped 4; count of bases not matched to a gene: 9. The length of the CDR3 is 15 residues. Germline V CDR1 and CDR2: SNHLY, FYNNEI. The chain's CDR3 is CASSYRAGGVYGYTF. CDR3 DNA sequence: TGTGCCAGCAGTTACCGGGCAGGGGGCGTCTATGGCTACACCTTC.